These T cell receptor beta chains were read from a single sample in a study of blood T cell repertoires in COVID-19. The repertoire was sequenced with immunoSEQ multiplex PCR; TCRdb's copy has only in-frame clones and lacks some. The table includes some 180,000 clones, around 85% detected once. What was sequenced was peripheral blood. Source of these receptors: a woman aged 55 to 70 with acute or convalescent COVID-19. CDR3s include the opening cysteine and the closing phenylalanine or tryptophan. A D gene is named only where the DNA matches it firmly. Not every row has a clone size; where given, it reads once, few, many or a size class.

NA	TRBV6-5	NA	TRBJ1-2	TGTGCCAGCGGCCCAGGGAGCGGGGCTGGCTACACCTTC	CASGPGSGAGYTF
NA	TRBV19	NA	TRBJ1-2	TGTGCCAGTAGTTCGCTCTTTAAGGGGGATTACTATGGCTACACCTTC	CASSSLFKGDYYGYTF
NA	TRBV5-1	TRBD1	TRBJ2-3	TGCGCCAGCAGCCCCAGGACAGGGGTAGATACGCAGTATTTT	CASSPRTGVDTQYF
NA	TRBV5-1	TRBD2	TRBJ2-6	TGCGCCAGCAGCTTGGCCCCCTCCGGGACTAGACGCTCTGGGGCCAACGTCCTGACTTTC	CASSLAPSGTRRSGANVLTF
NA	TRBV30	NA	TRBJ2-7	TGTGCCTGGAGACCCCCCGAACAGGGCTACGAGCAGTACTTC	CAWRPPEQGYEQYF
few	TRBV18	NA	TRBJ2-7	TGTGCCAGCTCACCACCAGCGGAGGAGCAGTACTTC	CASSPPAEEQYF
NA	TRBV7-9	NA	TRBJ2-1	TGTGCCAGCAGCTTAACTACTACAGGGAAATTTTACAATGAGCAGTTCTTC	CASSLTTTGKFYNEQFF
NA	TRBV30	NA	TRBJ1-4	TGTGCCTGGAGTGTTGGGGCAAGGGGAAAACTGTTTTTT	CAWSVGARGKLFF
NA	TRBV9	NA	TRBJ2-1	TGTGCCAGCAGCGTAGCAGCGGTTACCTACAATGAGCAGTTCTTC	CASSVAAVTYNEQFF
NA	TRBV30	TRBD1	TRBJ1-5	TGTGCCTGGTCGACAGGGGGAGATCAGCCCCAGCATTTT	CAWSTGGDQPQHF
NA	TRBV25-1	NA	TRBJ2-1	TGTGCCAGCAGTGCGGACTTTAACAATGAGCAGTTCTTC	CASSADFNNEQFF
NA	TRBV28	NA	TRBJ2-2	TGTGCCACGGGGAACCCGACCACCGGGGAGCTGTTTTTT	CATGNPTTGELFF
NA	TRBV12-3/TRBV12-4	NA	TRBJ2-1	TGTGCCAGCGGCAGACCTAGGCGGGGTGAGCAGTTCTTC	CASGRPRRGEQFF
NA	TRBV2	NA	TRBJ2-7	TGTGCCAGCAGTGAACGATCCTATATCCCCTACGAGCAGTACTTC	CASSERSYIPYEQYF
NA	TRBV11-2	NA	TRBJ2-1	TGTGCCAGCAGCTTATTTGGGCCTGAGCAGTTCTTC	CASSLFGPEQFF
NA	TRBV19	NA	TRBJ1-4	TGTGCCAGTAGTAACCACAGGTTTTCAGAAAAACTGTTTTTT	CASSNHRFSEKLFF
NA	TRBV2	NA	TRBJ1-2	TGTGCCAGCAGTGACGACAGGTATGGCTACACCTTC	CASSDDRYGYTF
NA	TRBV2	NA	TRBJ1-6	TGTGCCAGCAGTGGAGAAGATTCACCCCTCCACTTT	CASSGEDSPLHF
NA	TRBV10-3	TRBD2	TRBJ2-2	TGTGCCATCAGTGAGTCGGCGGGGGAGACGAACACCGGGGAGCTGTTTTTT	CAISESAGETNTGELFF
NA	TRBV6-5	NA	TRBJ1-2	TGTGCCAGCAGTAATTCCGGGGATGGCTACACCTTC	CASSNSGDGYTF
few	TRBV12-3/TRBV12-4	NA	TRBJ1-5	TGTGCCAGCACCTCGAGGAATCAGCCCCAGCATTTT	CASTSRNQPQHF
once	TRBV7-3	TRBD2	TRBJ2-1	TGTGCCAGCAGCTTAACGGGACTAGCGGGGAATGAGCAGTTCTTC	CASSLTGLAGNEQFF
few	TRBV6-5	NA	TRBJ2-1	TGTGCCAGCAGTTACTCGGGCTATGAGCAGTTCTTC	CASSYSGYEQFF
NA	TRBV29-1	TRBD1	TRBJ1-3	TGCAGCGTTGAGGGCAGGGGGCGCGGCGGAAACACCATATATTTT	CSVEGRGRGGNTIYF
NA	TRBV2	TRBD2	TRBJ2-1	TGTGCCAGCAGTGAAGGTCTAGCGGGAGTTTCCTCCTACAATGAGCAGTTCTTC	CASSEGLAGVSSYNEQFF
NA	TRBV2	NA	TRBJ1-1	TGTGCCAGCAGTGCCACTGGGGAGTTCGGCACTGAAGCTTTCTTT	CASSATGEFGTEAFF
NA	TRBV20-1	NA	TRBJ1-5	TGCAGTGCTAGTCACGGGTCAGGGAGCAATCAGCCCCAGCATTTT	CSASHGSGSNQPQHF
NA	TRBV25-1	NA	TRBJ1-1	TGTGCCAGCAGTGAGGTAGGGGTTTACACTGAAGCTTTCTTT	CASSEVGVYTEAFF
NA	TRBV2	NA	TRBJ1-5	TGTGCCAGCAGTTACAGGCCTTGGAGAAGCAATCAGCCCCAGCATTTT	CASSYRPWRSNQPQHF
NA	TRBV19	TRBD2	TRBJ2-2	TGTGCCAGTAGCCCTACTAGCGGGACCACCGGGGAGCTGTTTTTT	CASSPTSGTTGELFF
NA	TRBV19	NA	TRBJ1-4	TGTGCCAGTTTAGACAGGCGAAATGAAAAACTGTTTTTT	CASLDRRNEKLFF
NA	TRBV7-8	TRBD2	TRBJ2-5	TGTGCCAGCAGCCTAGCGGCCCAGGGAGAGACCCAGTACTTC	CASSLAAQGETQYF
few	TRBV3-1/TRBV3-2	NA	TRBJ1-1	TGTGCCAGCAGCCGGGACTGGGAGGGAGCTTTCTTT	CASSRDWEGAFF
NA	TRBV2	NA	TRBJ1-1	TGTGCCAGCAGCGGTGACAGGTGGGAAGCTTTCTTT	CASSGDRWEAFF
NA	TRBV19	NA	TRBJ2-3	TGTGCCAGTAGTATAGTAGGTAGCGGATACACAGATACGCAGTATTTT	CASSIVGSGYTDTQYF
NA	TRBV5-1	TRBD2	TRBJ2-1	TGCGCCAGCTGTTTGGCGGGAGGGAGAAATGAGCAGTTCTTC	CASCLAGGRNEQFF
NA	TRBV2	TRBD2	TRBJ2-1	TGTGCCAGCAGTGAAGCGGCTAGCGGGAGAGCTTACAATGAGCAGTTCTTC	CASSEAASGRAYNEQFF
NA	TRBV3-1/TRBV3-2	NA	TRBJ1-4	TGTGCCAGCAGCCAAAGGGGCTCGGGAACTAATGAAAAACTGTTTTTT	CASSQRGSGTNEKLFF
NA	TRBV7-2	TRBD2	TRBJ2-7	TGTGCCAGCAGCCTGGGACTAGCGGGAGGGTTCTACGAGCAGTACTTC	CASSLGLAGGFYEQYF
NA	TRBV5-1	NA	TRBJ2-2	TGCGCCAGCAGCTTGGTGACAGGAACCGGGGAGCTGTTTTTT	CASSLVTGTGELFF
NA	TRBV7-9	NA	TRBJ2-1	TGTGCCAGCAGCACCCGACAGGGAGGCTTCAATGAGCAGTTCTTC	CASSTRQGGFNEQFF